This T cell receptor (beta chain) was captured by sequencing in a study of tumor-infiltrating lymphocytes in primary liver carcinoma. In the study overall: Ages ranged from 30 to 69, with HCC or mixed HCC-cholangiocarcinoma.

Note on this clonotype: Its target is unknown. A read error may account for a junction end that differs from germline.

TCR beta cDNA was reverse-transcribed from 500 to 550 ng of total RNA. The reaction used a constant-region primer and ProtoScript II reverse transcriptase. Nested multiplex PCR, run for three rounds with slightly modified ARM-PCR, yielded TCR beta libraries. Two initial PCR rounds of roughly 10 cycles each paired TRBV1-TRBV30 forward primers with a C-beta reverse primer. TCRdb itself ran the multiplex PCR reads through MiXCR, one entry per CDR3 protein. Of about 110,000 distinct CDR3 sequences detected, roughly 80% appear once; the ten largest clones hold roughly a fifth. CDR1 and CDR2 (germline): MDHEN, SYDVKM. The CDR3 consists of 16 residues. Between roughly 17 and 31 mg of unsorted bulk tissue served as the source from which RNA and DNA were co-extracted. Patients had primary liver carcinoma treated by surgical resection. Treatment-naive at the time, the patients had chronic HBV infection. Findings and caveats of the study: Tumor region pairs overlapped more than did tumor-adjacent and tumor-blood pairs.

The sample was liver tumor tissue from sampling region 3. Documented subset: tumor region T3, left-lateral pole. The chain uses TRBV28 and TRBJ1-2; 9 nucleotides align to TRBD1. The TCR was taken from a middle-aged man with primary liver carcinoma and hepatitis B virus infection. CDR3 sequence reads: CASRSGTGRSNYGYTF. The CDR3 DNA is TGTGCCAGCAGATCCGGGACAGGGAGATCTAATTATGGCTACACCTTC.